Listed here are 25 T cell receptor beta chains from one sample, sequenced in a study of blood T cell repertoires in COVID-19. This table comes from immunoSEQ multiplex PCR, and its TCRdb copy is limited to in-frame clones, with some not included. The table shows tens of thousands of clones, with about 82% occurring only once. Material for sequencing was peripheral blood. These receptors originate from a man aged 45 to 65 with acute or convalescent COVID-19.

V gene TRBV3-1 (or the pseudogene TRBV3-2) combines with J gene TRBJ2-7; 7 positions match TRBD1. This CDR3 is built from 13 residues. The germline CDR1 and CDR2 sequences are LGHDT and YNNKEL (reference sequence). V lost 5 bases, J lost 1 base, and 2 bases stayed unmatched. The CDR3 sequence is CASSRQGSYEQYF. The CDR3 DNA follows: TGTGCCAGCAGCAGACAGGGTTCCTACGAGCAGTACTTC.

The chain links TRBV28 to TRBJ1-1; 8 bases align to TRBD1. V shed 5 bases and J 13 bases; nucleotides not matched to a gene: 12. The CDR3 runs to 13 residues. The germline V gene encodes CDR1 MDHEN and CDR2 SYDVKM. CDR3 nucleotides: TGTGCCAGCAGTGTACCCGCGGACAGGGAGCTTTTCTTT. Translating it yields CASSVPADRELFF.

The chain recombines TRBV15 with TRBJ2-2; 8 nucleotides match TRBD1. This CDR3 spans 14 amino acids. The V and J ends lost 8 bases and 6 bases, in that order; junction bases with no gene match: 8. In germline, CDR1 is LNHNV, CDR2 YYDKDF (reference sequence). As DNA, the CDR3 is TGTGCCACCTCTTTGGACAGGGTGTCCGGGGAGCTGTTTTTT. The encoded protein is CATSLDRVSGELFF.

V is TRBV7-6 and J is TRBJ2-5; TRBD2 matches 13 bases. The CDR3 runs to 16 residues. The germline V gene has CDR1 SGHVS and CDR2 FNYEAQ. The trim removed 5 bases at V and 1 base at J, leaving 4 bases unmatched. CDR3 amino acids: CASSPRLAGGQETQYF. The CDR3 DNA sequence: TGTGCCAGCAGCCCTAGACTAGCGGGGGGCCAAGAGACCCAGTACTTC.

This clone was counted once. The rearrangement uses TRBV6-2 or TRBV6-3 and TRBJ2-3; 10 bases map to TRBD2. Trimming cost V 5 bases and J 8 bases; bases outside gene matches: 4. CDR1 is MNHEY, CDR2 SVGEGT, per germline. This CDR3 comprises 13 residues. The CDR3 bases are TGTGCCAGCAGTCTAGCGGGAGTAGGTACGCAGTATTTT. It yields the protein CASSLAGVGTQYF.

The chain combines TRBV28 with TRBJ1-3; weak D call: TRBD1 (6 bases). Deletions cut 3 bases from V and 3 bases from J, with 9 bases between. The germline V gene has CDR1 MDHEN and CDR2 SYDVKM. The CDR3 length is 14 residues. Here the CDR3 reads CASSLDSDGNTIYF. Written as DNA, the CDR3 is TGTGCCAGCAGTTTGGACAGTGATGGAAACACCATATATTTT.

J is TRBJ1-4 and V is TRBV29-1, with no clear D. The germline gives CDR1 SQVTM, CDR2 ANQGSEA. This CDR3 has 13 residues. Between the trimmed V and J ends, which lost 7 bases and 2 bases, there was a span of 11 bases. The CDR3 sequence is CSAAGPTNEKLFF. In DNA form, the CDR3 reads TGCAGCGCCGCAGGCCCCACTAATGAAAAACTGTTTTTT.

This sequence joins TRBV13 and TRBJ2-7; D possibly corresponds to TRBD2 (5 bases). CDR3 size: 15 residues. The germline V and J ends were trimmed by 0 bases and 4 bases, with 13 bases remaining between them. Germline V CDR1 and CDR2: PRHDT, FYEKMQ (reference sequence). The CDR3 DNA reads TGTGCCAGCAGCTTAGGGGGAGTAGCTCTGTACGAGCAGTACTTC. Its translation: CASSLGGVALYEQYF.

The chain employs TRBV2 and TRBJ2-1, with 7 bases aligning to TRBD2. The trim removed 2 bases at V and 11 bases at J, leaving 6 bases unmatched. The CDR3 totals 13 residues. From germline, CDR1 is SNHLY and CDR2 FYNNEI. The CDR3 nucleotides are TGTGCCAGCAGTGAAACCCGGGACTACCAGCAGTTCTTC. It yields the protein CASSETRDYQQFF.

In DNA form, the CDR3 reads TGTGCCAGCAGCCAAGACGGCAGGCGGGGTGCATATGGCTACACCTTC. It translates to CASSQDGRRGAYGYTF. This chain links TRBV3-1 (or the pseudogene TRBV3-2) with TRBJ1-2; D remains ambiguous. The CDR3 contains 16 residues. Germline CDR1 and CDR2: LGHDT and YNNKEL (reference sequence). Trimming left V 0 bases short and J 5 bases short, with 16 bases between.

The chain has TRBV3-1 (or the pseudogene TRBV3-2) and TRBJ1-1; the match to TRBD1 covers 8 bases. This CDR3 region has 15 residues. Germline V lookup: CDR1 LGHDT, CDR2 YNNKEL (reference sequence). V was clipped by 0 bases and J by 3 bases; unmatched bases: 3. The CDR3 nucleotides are TGTGCCAGCAGCCAAGATCAGGGGGCGCACACTGAAGCTTTCTTT. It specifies CASSQDQGAHTEAFF.

The CDR3 DNA sequence: TGTGCCTGGAGTCGGGGGGGAGAGGGTGAGCAGCCCCAGCATTTT. This encodes CAWSRGGEGEQPQHF. V and J are TRBV30 and TRBJ1-5; perhaps TRBD1 as D (5 bases). CDR1 is GTSNPN, CDR2 SVGIG, per germline (reference sequence). Trimming removed 2 bases at V and 7 bases at J, with 18 bases between. This CDR3 is built from 15 residues. The variable domain in full, completed from reference TRBV30 and TRBJ1-5, reads SQTIHQWPATLVQPVGSPLSLECTVEGTSNPNLYWYRQAAGRGLQLLFYSVGIGQISSEVPQNLSASRPQDRQFILSSKKLLLSDSGFYLCAWSRGGEGEQPQHFGDGTRLSIL.

The CDR3 DNA sequence: TGTGCCAGCATTGGGGGGATAGGGAGGCACGAGCAGTACTTC. This sequence encodes CASIGGIGRHEQYF. The chain links TRBV6-5 to TRBJ2-7; possible D gene TRBD2, 6 bases. From germline, CDR1 is MNHEY and CDR2 SVGAGI. V was pared by 7 bases and J by 5 bases, with 18 bases between. CDR3 size: 14 residues.

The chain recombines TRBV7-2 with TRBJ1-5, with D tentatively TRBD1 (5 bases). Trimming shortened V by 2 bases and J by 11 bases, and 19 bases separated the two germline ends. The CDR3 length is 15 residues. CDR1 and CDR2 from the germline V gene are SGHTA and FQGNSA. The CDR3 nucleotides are TGTGCCAGCAGCTTATACGTAGCAGGGCCACCGACCCAGCATTTT. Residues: CASSLYVAGPPTQHF.

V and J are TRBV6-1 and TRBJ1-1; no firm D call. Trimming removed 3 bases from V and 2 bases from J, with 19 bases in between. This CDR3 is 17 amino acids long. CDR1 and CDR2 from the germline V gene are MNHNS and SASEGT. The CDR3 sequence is CASSDALRQPVNTEAFF. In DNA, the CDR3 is TGTGCCAGCAGTGACGCATTGAGGCAGCCCGTTAACACTGAAGCTTTCTTT.

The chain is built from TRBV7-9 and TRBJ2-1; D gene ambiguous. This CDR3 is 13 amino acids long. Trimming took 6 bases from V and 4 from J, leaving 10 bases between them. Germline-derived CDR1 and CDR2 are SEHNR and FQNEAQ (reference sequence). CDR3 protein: CASSGGSYNEQFF. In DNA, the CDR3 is TGTGCCAGCAGTGGCGGTTCTTACAATGAGCAGTTCTTC.

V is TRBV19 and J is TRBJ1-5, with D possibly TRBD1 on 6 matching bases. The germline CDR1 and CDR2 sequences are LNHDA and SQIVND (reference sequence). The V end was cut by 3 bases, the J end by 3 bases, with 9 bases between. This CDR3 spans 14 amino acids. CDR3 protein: CASSIGQPNQPQHF. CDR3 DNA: TGTGCCAGTAGTATCGGACAGCCCAATCAGCCCCAGCATTTT.

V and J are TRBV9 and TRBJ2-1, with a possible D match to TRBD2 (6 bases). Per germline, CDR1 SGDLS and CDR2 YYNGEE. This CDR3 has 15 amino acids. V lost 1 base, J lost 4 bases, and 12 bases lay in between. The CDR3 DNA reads TGTGCCAGCAGCGTATCGAGCGGGCTTTACAATGAGCAGTTCTTC. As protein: CASSVSSGLYNEQFF.

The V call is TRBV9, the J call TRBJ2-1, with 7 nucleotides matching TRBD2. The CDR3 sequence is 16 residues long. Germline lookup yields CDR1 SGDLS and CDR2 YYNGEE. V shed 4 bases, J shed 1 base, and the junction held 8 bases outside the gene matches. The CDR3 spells CASSPGDYRSYNEQFF. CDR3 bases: TGTGCCAGCAGCCCCGGGGACTACCGATCCTACAATGAGCAGTTCTTC. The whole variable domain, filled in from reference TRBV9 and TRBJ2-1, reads DSGVTQTPKHLITATGQRVTLRCSPRSGDLSVYWYQQSLDQGLQFLIQYYNGEERAKGNILERFSAQQFPDLHSELNLSSLELGDSALYFCASSPGDYRSYNEQFFGPGTRLTVL.

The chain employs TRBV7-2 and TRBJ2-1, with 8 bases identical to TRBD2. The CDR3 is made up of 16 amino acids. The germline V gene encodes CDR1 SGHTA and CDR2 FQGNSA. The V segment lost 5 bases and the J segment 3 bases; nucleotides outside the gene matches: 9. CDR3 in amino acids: CASSPGGASNYNEQFF. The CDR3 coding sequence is TGTGCCAGCAGCCCCGGGGGGGCTAGTAACTACAATGAGCAGTTCTTC.

The CDR3 DNA sequence: TGTGCCAGCAGCCCAGGGGTGGACAAGGGCTACGAGCAGTACTTC. This codes for CASSPGVDKGYEQYF. The V gene is TRBV11-2, the J gene TRBJ2-7; TRBD1 might be the D (6 bases). The CDR3 loop spans 15 amino acids. Deletions cut 5 bases from V and 3 bases from J, with 17 bases between. Germline CDR1 SGHAT, CDR2 FQNNGV.

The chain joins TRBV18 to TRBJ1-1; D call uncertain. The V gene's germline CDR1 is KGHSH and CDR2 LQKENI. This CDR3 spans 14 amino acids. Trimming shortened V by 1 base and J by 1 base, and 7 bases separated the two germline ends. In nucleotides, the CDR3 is TGTGCCAGCTCACCACAGTCAGGGAACACTGAAGCTTTCTTT. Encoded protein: CASSPQSGNTEAFF.

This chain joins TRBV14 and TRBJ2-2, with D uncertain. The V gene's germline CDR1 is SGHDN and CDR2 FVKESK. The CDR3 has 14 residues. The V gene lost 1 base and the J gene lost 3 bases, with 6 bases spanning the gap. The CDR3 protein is CASSQVTDTGELFF. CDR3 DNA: TGTGCCAGCAGCCAAGTAACGGACACCGGGGAGCTGTTTTTT.

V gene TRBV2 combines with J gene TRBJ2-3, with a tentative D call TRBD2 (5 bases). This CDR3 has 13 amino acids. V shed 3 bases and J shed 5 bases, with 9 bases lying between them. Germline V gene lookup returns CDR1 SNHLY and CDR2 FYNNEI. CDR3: CASSDTSKDTQYF. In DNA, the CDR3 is TGTGCCAGCAGTGACACTAGTAAAGATACGCAGTATTTT.

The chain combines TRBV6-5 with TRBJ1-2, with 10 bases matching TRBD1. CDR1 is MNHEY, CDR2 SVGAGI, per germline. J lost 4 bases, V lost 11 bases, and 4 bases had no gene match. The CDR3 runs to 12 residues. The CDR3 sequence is CALTGGSYGYTF. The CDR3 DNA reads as TGTGCCCTGACAGGGGGCTCCTATGGCTACACCTTC.